This T cell receptor beta chain was observed in a study of post-analysis software for immune sequencing data. For this clonotype: As yet, its antigen is unknown.

V dropped 0 bases and J dropped 7 bases, with 7 bases sitting between them. In germline, CDR1 is LGHDT, CDR2 YNNKEL (reference sequence). This CDR3 spans 14 amino acids. Unique molecular identifiers were carried by the TCR beta cDNA libraries. Using its own MiXCR run on the PCR reads, TCRdb lists one record per CDR3 protein. This table has over 150,000 distinct CDR3 sequences, around 36% appearing once. Notes on the study in general: There was significantly lower normalized Chao1 diversity in multiple sclerosis patients than in controls. Strong co-clustering by F measure linked samples that shared a preparation batch. There were roughly five TRBV segments more frequent in patients than controls, and TRBV5-6, TRBV5-1 and TRBV20-1 were among them.

This clonotype originated in a girl aged 5-17 years with multiple sclerosis. The J gene is TRBJ1-6, the V gene TRBV3-1; D gene ambiguous. The specimen was blood, collected after autologous hematopoietic stem cell transplantation. Here the CDR3 reads CASSQESRNSPLHF. CDR3 nucleotides: TGTGCCAGCAGCCAAGAGTCGAGGAATTCACCCCTCCACTTT.